This is a list of T cell receptor beta chains from one sample in a study of T cells in Graves' hyperthyroidism and ophthalmopathy. MiXCR, run by TCRdb on the multiplex PCR reads, gives a single entry per CDR3 protein. Among under 400,000 distinct CDR3 sequences, 25% were seen once, and the ten largest hold around 70%. The sample was blood. The receptors stem from a man aged 50 or older with Graves' hyperthyroidism. CDR3s include the opening cysteine and the closing phenylalanine or tryptophan. A D gene is named only where the DNA matches it firmly. Clone size, where shown, is once, few, many, or a class for clones that have expanded.

DNA	CDR3	size	D	V	J
TGTGCCAGCAGCCAAGAAGGTGGGAACACCGGGGAGCTGTTTTTT	CASSQEGGNTGELFF	-	-	TRBV4-2	TRBJ2-2
TGTGCCAGCAATCCCAGGGGTCGGTTGACCCAGTACTTC	CASNPRGRLTQYF	-	-	TRBV6-1	TRBJ2-5
TGCGCCAGCAGCTTGAACAGCGCTAGCACAGATACGCAGTATTTT	CASSLNSASTDTQYF	-	-	TRBV5-1	TRBJ2-3
TGTGCCTGGGAACGGTCGGATTCACCCCTCCACTTT	CAWERSDSPLHF	few	-	TRBV30	TRBJ1-6
TGTGCCAGCAGTCTTGCAGGTTTCACTGAAGCTTTCTTT	CASSLAGFTEAFF	once	-	TRBV2	TRBJ1-1
TGCGCCAGCAGCTTGGCGGGGACTAGCGGTCCGATAGATACGCAGTATTTT	CASSLAGTSGPIDTQYF	few	TRBD2	TRBV5-1	TRBJ2-3
TGTGCCAGCAGCCAAGAGCCCCGGGAGCAGTACTTC	CASSQEPREQYF	many	-	TRBV3-1	TRBJ2-7
TGTGCCACCAGGGGTTGGGATAACACCGGGGAGCTGTTTTTT	CATRGWDNTGELFF	-	-	TRBV24-1	TRBJ2-2
TGCGCCAGCAGCTTGCTCCCGGGCCTCTCCTACGAGCAGTACTTC	CASSLLPGLSYEQYF	-	-	TRBV5-1	TRBJ2-7
TGTGCCAGTAGTATGGGGGACGCAAACAATGAGCAGTTCTTC	CASSMGDANNEQFF	-	-	TRBV19	TRBJ2-1
TGTGCCAGCAGTTTTTACGGTATTTGGGGCGGGACAGACAATCATCCCCAGCATTTT	CASSFYGIWGGTDNHPQHF	few	TRBD1	TRBV28	TRBJ1-5
TGTGCCAGCAGCCCCGGGACTAGAGGGGAGACCCAGTACTTC	CASSPGTRGETQYF	-	TRBD2	TRBV7-9	TRBJ2-5
TGTGCCAGCAGCCAAACAGGGGGCGCCCGGCCAGATACGCAGTATTTT	CASSQTGGARPDTQYF	few	TRBD1	TRBV11-3	TRBJ2-3
TGTGCCAGCAGGGTGACCGGGACAGGGGGCTATGGCTACACCTTC	CASRVTGTGGYGYTF	-	TRBD1	TRBV27	TRBJ1-2
TGTGCCAGCATTTGGGACAGCCTCACCGGGGAGCTGTTTTTT	CASIWDSLTGELFF	-	TRBD1	TRBV6-5	TRBJ2-2
TGTGCCAGCAGCTTATCCCCCAGAGCCCGAGGAAACACCATATATTTT	CASSLSPRARGNTIYF	-	-	TRBV11-2	TRBJ1-3
TGTGCCAGCGGCTCCGGGGGTAGAACTGAAGCTTTCTTT	CASGSGGRTEAFF	-	-	TRBV6-1	TRBJ1-1
TGTGCCAGCAGAATTAGCGGGACAGGGAGGACTGAAGCTTTCTTT	CASRISGTGRTEAFF	-	TRBD1	TRBV28	TRBJ1-1
TGCAGCGTTGAAGGACACAGGGGGCGAGAGCAGTACTTC	CSVEGHRGREQYF	-	TRBD1	TRBV29-1	TRBJ2-7
TGTGCCAGCAGCCCGAGGCCAGGGATTACCTACGAGCAGTACTTC	CASSPRPGITYEQYF	-	-	TRBV4-2	TRBJ2-7
TGTGCCACCAGTGATTTGCGGGACTTCACCGGGGAGCTGTTTTTT	CATSDLRDFTGELFF	few	-	TRBV24-1	TRBJ2-2
TGCAGCGTTGAGGCTCACCGGGACGGAAATCAGCCCCAGCATTTT	CSVEAHRDGNQPQHF	-	-	TRBV29-1	TRBJ1-5
TGTGCCACCAGTGAAACCGGGACAGGGGACTATGGCTACACCTTC	CATSETGTGDYGYTF	-	TRBD1	TRBV24-1	TRBJ1-2
TGTGCCACCAGTCGAACAGGGGGCAGAGAGACCCAGTACTTC	CATSRTGGRETQYF	-	TRBD1	TRBV24-1	TRBJ2-5
TGTGCCAGCAGTGAAATGGAAGGGCAGCCCCAGCATTTT	CASSEMEGQPQHF	-	-	TRBV6-1	TRBJ1-5
TGTGCCAGCAGCCAAGAGCCACCCCTTTCGGCCAAAAACATTCAGTACTTC	CASSQEPPLSAKNIQYF	few	-	TRBV3-1	TRBJ2-4
TGTGCCAGCAGTATGACAGGGTTCGGCTATGGCTACACCTTC	CASSMTGFGYGYTF	few	TRBD1	TRBV27	TRBJ1-2
TGCGCCAGCAAGAACATTCCCCGCGGGGACGAGCAGTACTTC	CASKNIPRGDEQYF	few	-	TRBV5-1	TRBJ2-7
TGTGCCAGCAGAGGGACAGGGAACACCGGGGAGCTGTTTTTT	CASRGTGNTGELFF	many	TRBD1	TRBV3-1	TRBJ2-2
TGCGCCAGCAGCACGGATGGACTAGCGGGGGCGAACACCGGGGAGCTGTTTTTT	CASSTDGLAGANTGELFF	-	TRBD2	TRBV5-1	TRBJ2-2
TGTGCCAGCAGCTTAGAGAGGGGCCCCTCCTACGAGCAGTACTTC	CASSLERGPSYEQYF	-	-	TRBV11-2	TRBJ2-7
TGCAGTGCTAGAGCCGCAATCCCTGCAGATACGCAGTATTTT	CSARAAIPADTQYF	many	-	TRBV20-1	TRBJ2-3
TGTGCCAGCAGCGTGTCGACAGGGCAAGAGACCCAGTACTTC	CASSVSTGQETQYF	few	TRBD1	TRBV9	TRBJ2-5
TGTGCCAGCAGCCAGGGGGAGGGGACAGCTTACTTC	CASSQGEGTAYF	-	-	TRBV3-1	TRBJ2-5
TGTGCCAGCAGTTTAAAGGATCTTGACACCGGGGAGCTGTTTTTT	CASSLKDLDTGELFF	few	-	TRBV28	TRBJ2-2
TGTGCCAGCACAGGCACCTCCTACAATGAGCAGTTCTTC	CASTGTSYNEQFF	-	-	TRBV27	TRBJ2-1
TGCGCCAGCAGCTTGTTGGGACAGGGGGCGCCTGGGGCCAACGTCCTGACTTTC	CASSLLGQGAPGANVLTF	-	TRBD1	TRBV5-1	TRBJ2-6